Sequencing of this TCR beta chain was carried out in a study of T cells in Graves' hyperthyroidism and ophthalmopathy. This clonotype was counted at least ten times. Germline loops: CDR1 KGHSH, CDR2 LQKENI. This CDR3 spans 15 amino acids. Trimming cost V 0 bases and J 7 bases; bases outside gene matches: 4. Researchers amplified the TCR beta CDR3 regions from RNA transcripts. Carried out on the TCR CDR3, a first-round RT-PCR used the HTBI primer set. TCRdb passed the multiplex PCR reads through MiXCR, listing each CDR3 protein once. The top ten clones hold roughly a tenth of a sample with about 740,000 distinct CDR3 sequences, 14% of them seen once. Out of more than 8 ml of fresh peripheral blood came the PBMCs.

Sequencing was carried out using blood. The V gene is TRBV18, the J gene TRBJ1-4; 8 positions match TRBD1. This TCR was sampled from a woman aged 18-35 years with Graves' hyperthyroidism. The CDR3 DNA reads TGTGCCAGCTCACCACCGGGACAGGCGTCTGAAAAACTGTTTTTT. This sequence encodes CASSPPGQASEKLFF. The full variable domain, in which reference TRBV18 and TRBJ1-4 provide the parts outside the CDR3, is NAGVMQNPRHLVRRRGQEARLRCSPMKGHSHVYWYRQLPEEGLKFMVYLQKENIIDESGMPKERFSAEFPKEGPSILRIQQVVRGDSAAYFCASSPPGQASEKLFFGSGTQLSVL.